This T cell receptor (beta chain) derives from a study of blood T cell repertoires in COVID-19. Authors' data handling: Amplified reference gene primers provided the basis for estimating nucleated cell counts. The assay was immunoSEQ multiplex PCR, and TCRdb's table has in-frame clones only and misses some. V and J calls and clone size are given by that table; D and trimming were obtained from the DNA. The sample contains 250,000 to 350,000 clones, approximately 90% of which appear only once. The age range of participants was about 18 to 89 years, with residence in roughly 25 US areas. Which cohort a participant joined came from the clinical history participants gave. After removal of 5 bases from V and 0 bases from J, the junction contained 3 bases not matched to a gene. The CDR3 is 14 residues long. Germline CDR1 is SEHNR and CDR2 is FQNEAQ (reference sequence).

The V call is TRBV7-9, the J call TRBJ1-2; 7 nucleotides align to TRBD1. The sequenced sample consisted of PBMCs or T cells enriched from blood (not recorded which). This TCR was sampled from a woman between 25 and 40 years old who had recovered from COVID-19. DNA for the CDR3: TGTGCCAGCAGCACCGGGACAGCTAACTATGGCTACACCTTC. As protein: CASSTGTANYGYTF.